This TCR beta chain was sequenced during a study of cytomegalovirus exposure and HLA in healthy donors (dated by TCRdb to about 2017). Concerning the study at large: According to an earlier analysis of several hundred of the donors, about 179 million T cells yielded 117 million unique TCR beta sequences and less than 300 Gb of sequence data. High-throughput TCR immunosequencing, statistical association of individual TCRs with disease status, and machine learning were combined to predict cytomegalovirus infection status. Of the roughly 410 genotyped donors, less than 90% were placed in the genetic ancestry cluster associated with self-reported Caucasian donors. Among some 400 genotyped donors of the cohort, an average of approximately 240,000 unique TCR beta nucleotide sequences was sequenced per donor, of which 15% to 20% were non-productive. In addition to the first cohort of 666 subjects, a separate validation cohort of 130 or so different subjects was used. An early release that covered roughly 600 HLA-typed donors contained about 300 gigabases of sequencing data and tens of millions of unique TCR sequences. Five DR-DQ haplotypes were handled as single units for association and clustering because linkage in the cohort was strong. The aim of the study was to test whether cataloging public T cell receptors could identify signatures of past pathogen exposure. Rather than drawing on any new phenotypic data, the later analysis identified candidate immune exposures from TCR beta sequences and the way those sequences occurred across donors. In a later analysis, previously published TCR beta repertoires from hundreds of donors were re-analyzed and high-resolution HLA genotyping was added so that TCR occurrence patterns could be studied. A later genetic analysis used genome-wide SNP genotypes for about three fifths of the roughly 700 donors, treating that subset as a discovery cohort. HLA typing covered class I and class II loci at four-digit resolution. In an earlier analysis of a few hundred of the donors, high-throughput TCR beta sequencing was used to judge whether each TCR beta V gene segment behaved as functional or pseudogenic. The number of donors typed differed by locus, with 629-630 for A, B, C, DRB1 and DQB1, approximately 500 for DQA1, 600 to 610 for DPA1, and about 450 for DPB1. Alongside the repertoire data, information on donor age, sex, ethnicity and CMV serostatus was compiled. Using immunosequencing, the study profiled T cell repertoires from about 610 subjects and related those repertoires to cytomegalovirus serostatus. All discovery cohort repertoires had been generated on a single sequencing platform.

Comments on this clone: This clone's antigen is unknown. The input lacks base qualities; no much larger clone sits a single base away.

In total, 630 or so healthy bone marrow donors made up the cohort. At the time of sampling, every cohort member was nominally healthy, though immune exposures that went unrecorded were likely present. The donor was CMV seronegative and was included in the group of a few hundred seronegative cohort members. A peripheral blood sample was collected from each donor, and TCR beta sequencing was performed on peripheral blood mononuclear cells. Genomic DNA was extracted from the blood cell samples with the Qiagen DNeasy Blood Extraction Kit. What the authors observed across the whole study: Most TCR sequences were observed very rarely across donors, whereas some public TCRs were present in many individuals. The presence/absence analyses assumed that sequencing depth was roughly uniform across donors, and that assumption may not be true. It was suggested by the authors that the approach could potentially be generalized to other disease states and immunological phenotypes. HLA typing was unavailable for some donors at each locus, so association tests used only the typed subset. A later analysis associated 15,000 to 20,000 TCR beta sequences with specific HLA alleles at a false discovery rate of 0.05. According to a later genetic analysis, donors in an Asian-associated ancestry cluster had fewer N-insertions in productive TCRs than the approximately 670-donor mean. Several of the top co-occurrence clusters appeared to be linked to parvovirus B19, influenza, CMV and Epstein-Barr virus, according to a later analysis. Most CMV-associated TCR beta chains appeared to be HLA-restricted in a later analysis, and the HLA associations seemed to be driven largely by CMV exposure. In vitro tests confirmed that a few of the cytomegalovirus-associated TCR beta chains recognize cytomegalovirus antigens. In a later analysis, TCR association rates were found to vary across HLA loci, with the most associated TCRs seen for DRB1 alleles and the fewest for HLA-C alleles. A cluster of highly shared sequence variants was judged likely to represent a technical artifact of the sequencing pipeline. In the study, approximately 160 TCR beta chains were listed as associated with cytomegalovirus. Linkage disequilibrium might explain the correlated functional status among segregating V segments, but an unknown experimental factor could not be excluded. This cohort had only TCR beta chains sequenced, and the lack of alpha or paired-chain data limited which features could be detected. Approximately 16 rarely observed V segments, including chromosome 9 orphons, were excluded from the earlier analysis of several hundred of the donors because counts were too low. An earlier analysis of approximately 600 of the donors showed that most TCR beta V segments appeared in productive rearrangements either about 87% or about 30% of the time, which broadly matched IMGT annotations. The classifier was reported to diagnose cytomegalovirus status with high specificity and sensitivity in both the original cohort and the validation cohort. The only immune exposure information available for the cohort was CMV serostatus. A further reported finding was that TCR beta sequences accurately predicted the HLA-A and HLA-B alleles for most subjects in the first cohort. When HLA alleles, especially DR and DQ, strongly co-occurred, attributing TCR associations to individual alleles was difficult. An association between a missense DCLRE1C variant and V-gene and J-gene trimming of TCR beta chains was found in a later genetic analysis and replicated in an independent cohort. Compared with equally common non-associated chains, HLA-associated TCR beta chains in a later analysis were more clonally expanded and had lower generation probabilities.

Library preparation was by the immunoSEQ multiplex PCR assay. A mixture of 60 forward primers for TCR Vbeta segments and 13 reverse primers for TCR Jbeta segments was used in the multiplex PCR. A multiplex PCR assay on genomic DNA amplified the CDR3 region of rearranged TCR beta genes. Amplified TCR beta libraries were sequenced as 87-base-pair reads on the Illumina HiSeq System. As for the original processing: Across the 700 or so repertoires, a later analysis counted approximately 83 million unique TCR beta chains, around 11 million of which were shared by at least two donors. Raw reads were error-corrected and collapsed into unique sequences with a nearest-neighbor algorithm that merged closely related sequences to remove PCR and sequencing errors. To assign V, D and J gene segments, CDR3 sequences were aligned to IMGT reference sequences. Each retained sequence needed at least a six-nucleotide match to both a V gene segment and a J gene segment. Rearrangements were classified as productive when the CDR3 lacked stop codons and remained in frame with V and J, and all other rearrangements were classified as non-productive. Following IMGT convention, CDR3 was defined as the stretch from the second conserved V-encoded cysteine up to the conserved J-encoded phenylalanine. Sequences without an unambiguous match to a single V gene segment were excluded from the earlier analysis of 587 of the donors. An earlier analysis of around 600 of the donors classified V segments as functional when productive rearrangements were above 56.7% and as segregating when the standard deviation between donors was above 5%. A statistical classification framework was developed to diagnose cytomegalovirus status using the catalog of TCR beta chain sequences. In a later analysis, V and J genes were assigned by comparing TCR nucleotide sequences against IMGT/GENE-DB human TR gene sequences. Using the TCRdist pipeline, a later analysis assigned CDR3 sequences along with most-parsimonious VDJ recombination scenarios. A later analysis defined each TCR beta chain by its CDR3 amino acid sequence plus V-gene family, and excluded reads lacking a unique V-gene family. As a way to deal with suspected cross-contamination and a sequencing artifact, a later analysis dropped more than 500 nucleotide sequences that were highly shared and had low generation probability. In a later analysis, a clonal expansion index was calculated for each public chain from normalized within-repertoire ranks of inferred template counts. A later analysis computed generation probabilities with a VDJ recombination model fitted to out-of-frame rearrangements, and checked the results against IGoR. In a later analysis, hypergeometric tests were used to score TCR-TCR, TCR-HLA and TCR-CMV co-occurrence, with a repertoire-size bias correction applied to TCR pairs. False discovery rates were estimated in a later analysis by permuting HLA or CMV assignments 20 times. In a later analysis, co-occurring TCRs were grouped using DBSCAN, and TCRdist sequence similarity was added for clustering within HLA-allele-positive subsets. Repertoires with fewer than 30,000 or more than 120,000 public chains, plus five repertoires with anomalous nucleotide sharing, were excluded from co-occurrence clustering. This is the immuneACCESS table as TCRdb keeps it, with only in-frame sequences that have V and J called. A part of the clones is gone; compared with another copy, unresolved V genes explain less than half, and the rest is unexplained. V, J and clone size were drawn from that table, and D and trimming were deduced from the DNA. The sample includes more than 110,000 clones, with over 65% observed a single time. The ten top clones hold 1.5% to 2% of the sample.

The sequencing input was PBMCs. The TCR sequence derives from a woman in her 30s in good health and CMV-seronegative.

CDR3 sequence: CASSPPGLAGGQNEQFF. DNA sequence: TGTGCCAGCTCCCCGCCTGGACTAGCGGGAGGGCAGAATGAGCAGTTCTTC. Recombination joined TRBV18 with TRBJ2-1; 15 bases in the middle match TRBD2. The CDR3, from cysteine to phenylalanine, totals 17 residues. The CDR3 DNA has 51 bases and is translated from base 1. Trimming leaves V shorter by 6 bases and J shorter by 7 bases, with the junction holding 10 bases beyond the gene matches. The germline V gene gives CDR1 as KGHSH and CDR2 as LQKENI.